These 10 T cell receptor beta chains originate from one sample sequenced in a study of spatial heterogeneity in lung cancer. Study findings and constraints: Mutation counts in tumors were tracked by counts of expanded intratumoral alpha and beta TCRs.

One entry per CDR3 protein, called by TCRdb with MiXCR from the 5' RACE reads. The sample comprises around 20,000 distinct CDR3 sequences, 5.8% of which are singletons, and around a tenth rests with the top ten. Which antigens these TCRs recognize remains unknown. The time point here: sample taken at primary tumor resection. The source was lung tumor tissue, collected at surgery. The source of these receptors is a female donor with early-stage non-small cell lung cancer.

This clonotype was recorded many times. This beta chain lies outside the target of a library built for alpha chains; its clone size means little. This chain connects TRBV5-1 to TRBJ2-7, with TRBD2 as a possible D gene (6 bases). This CDR3 spans 14 amino acids. V gave up 3 bases and J gave up 2 bases, with 12 bases separating them. Germline CDR1 and CDR2: SGHRS and YFSETQ. In nucleotides, the CDR3 is TGCGCCAGCAGCTCTTCTAGCGCTACCTACGAGCAGTACTTC. Translating gives CASSSSSATYEQYF.

Worth noting for this clonotype: Germline is not matched at one junction end, which may reflect a read error. For a library built for alpha chains, this beta chain is a stray read; little rests on its size. The rearrangement uses TRBV7-2 and TRBJ2-3; 8 bases match TRBD2. The CDR3 extends over 16 amino acids. The germline V gene encodes CDR1 SGHTA and CDR2 FQGNSA. CDR3 region: CASSLASGRAQDTQYF. The CDR3 coding sequence is TGTGCCAGCAGCCTAGCGTCCGGGAGGGCACAAGATACGCAGTATTTT.

This clonotype was observed at least ten times. As an off-target read in a library built for alpha chains, this beta chain has a frequency of little significance. The V and J genes are TRBV7-9 and TRBJ1-1, with TRBD1 matching 7 bases. CDR1 SEHNR and CDR2 FQNEAQ come from the germline V gene (reference sequence). The J segment lost 5 bases and the V segment lost 3 bases, leaving 3 bases of the junction unmatched. This CDR3 region has 13 residues. The CDR3 reads CASSFTGETEAFF. The CDR3, as DNA: TGTGCCAGCAGCTTCACAGGGGAGACTGAAGCTTTCTTT.

This clonotype showed up many times. In a library made to pick up alpha chains, this beta chain is a stray read with a size that means little. The rearrangement uses TRBV12-3 or TRBV12-4 and TRBJ2-1; 9 bases align to TRBD2. The CDR3 has 15 residues. V trimming: 6 bases; J trimming: 7 bases; junction bases outside the gene matches: 10. This CDR3 reads CASSLPGLAWNEQFF. DNA for the CDR3: TGTGCCAGCAGCCTCCCGGGACTAGCTTGGAATGAGCAGTTCTTC.

In this sample, this clonotype turned up many times. This beta chain was picked up by a library intended for alpha chains and is off target, so its count carries little meaning. V gene TRBV20-1 combines with J gene TRBJ2-3, with D possibly matching TRBD1 (6 bases). The CDR3 loop spans 16 amino acids. Germline-derived CDR1 and CDR2 are DFQATT and SNEGSKA (reference sequence). The V end lost 0 bases, the J end lost 2 bases, and 15 bases lay between the germline ends. The CDR3 loop reads CSARDFVGHYTDTQYF. CDR3 coding DNA: TGCAGTGCTAGAGATTTCGTGGGACATTACACAGATACGCAGTATTTT.

The sample holds many counts of this clonotype. A library made for alpha chains picked up this beta chain off target, so its size means little. The V call is TRBV7-2, the J call TRBJ1-6; 7 bases match TRBD1. There are 12 residues in the CDR3. Germline loops: CDR1 SGHTA, CDR2 FQGNSA. J was trimmed by 15 bases and V by 5 bases; bases with no gene match: 7. CDR3 nucleotides: TGTGCCAGCAGCAGACAGGGTATGGGCCTCCACTTT. Translation: CASSRQGMGLHF.

This clonotype was seen at least ten times. Since it is a stray read in a library aimed at alpha chains, this beta chain has a size that is not meaningful. The chain recombines TRBV5-1 with TRBJ2-1; D ambiguous. CDR1 SGHRS and CDR2 YFSETQ come from the germline V gene. V dropped 1 base and J dropped 3 bases, with 8 bases sitting between them. The CDR3 contains 14 residues. As DNA, the CDR3 is TGCGCCAGCAGCTTGACGGCATACTACAATGAGCAGTTCTTC. Translated: CASSLTAYYNEQFF.

A remark on this clonotype: As the CDR3 is not closed by the conserved phenylalanine or tryptophan, this likely results from a read error. The library was prepared for alpha chains; this beta chain is a stray read, so its frequency means little. The J gene is TRBJ2-1, the V gene TRBV5-1; TRBD1 matches at 8 bases. The germline V gene has CDR1 SGHRS and CDR2 YFSETQ. CDR3 size: 14 residues. V lost 4 bases, J lost 6 bases, and 6 bases stayed unmatched. The CDR3 DNA reads as TGCGCCAGCAGCACCGCCGGGACAGGCAATGAGCAGTTCTCC. Translation gives CASSTAGTGNEQFS.

This clonotype was counted ten times or more. This beta chain came through as a stray read in a library set up for alpha chains, and its size says little. The J gene is TRBJ2-5, the V gene TRBV7-8; D may correspond to TRBD1 or TRBD2 (5 bases each). Germline loops: CDR1 SGHVS, CDR2 FQNEAQ. This CDR3 spans 12 amino acids. V was shortened by 4 bases and J by 7 bases, with 10 bases between the two germline ends. This CDR3 reads CASSYTGGTQYF. CDR3 nucleotide sequence: TGTGCCAGCAGCTATACTGGGGGGACCCAGTACTTC.

This clonotype is medium-sized in the sample. As an off-target read in a library built for alpha chains, this beta chain has a frequency of little significance. The chain uses TRBV3-1 and TRBJ2-7, with 14 bases identical to TRBD2. This CDR3 is built from 15 residues. The ends lost 4 bases at V and 5 bases at J; junction bases unmatched: 4. Germline V lookup: CDR1 LGHDT, CDR2 YNNKEL (reference sequence). This chain's CDR3 is CASSRTSGRRDEQYF. The CDR3 bases are TGTGCCAGCAGCCGGACTAGCGGGAGGCGGGACGAGCAGTACTTC.